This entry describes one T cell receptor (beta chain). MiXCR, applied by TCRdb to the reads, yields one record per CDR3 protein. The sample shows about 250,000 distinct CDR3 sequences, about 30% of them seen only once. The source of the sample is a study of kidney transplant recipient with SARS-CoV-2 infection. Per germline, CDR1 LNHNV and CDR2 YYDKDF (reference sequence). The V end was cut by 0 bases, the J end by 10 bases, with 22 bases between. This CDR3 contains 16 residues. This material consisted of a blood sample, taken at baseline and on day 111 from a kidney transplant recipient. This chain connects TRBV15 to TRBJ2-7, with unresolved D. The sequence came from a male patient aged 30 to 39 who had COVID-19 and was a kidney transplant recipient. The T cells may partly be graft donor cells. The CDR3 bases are TGTGCCACCAGCAGAGATCAAGCTGCGGCTTACAAGGCCCAGTACTTC. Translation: CATSRDQAAAYKAQYF.